This T cell receptor beta chain was captured by sequencing in a study of T cells in Graves' hyperthyroidism and ophthalmopathy. Across the study: Peripheral blood was collected at initial diagnosis, before any treatment. Study results and limitations: Among clonotypes expanded in thyroid above 0.001, most were also found in blood. Ophthalmopathy and stable hyperthyroidism were separated by a 13 V-J model.

What was amplified from RNA transcripts were TCR beta CDR3 regions. The HTBI primer set was used in a first-round RT-PCR of the TCR CDR3. TCRdb re-derived calls from the multiplex PCR reads in MiXCR, one entry per CDR3 protein. The sample holds 350,000 to 450,000 distinct CDR3 sequences, approximately 17% seen once. Remarks on this clonotype: Its antigen is not identified.

The CDR3 extends over 15 amino acids. Unmatched junction bases numbered 10, after V lost 9 bases and J lost 5 bases. Per germline, CDR1 SGHTA and CDR2 FQGNSA. The study enrolled patients aged 18 to 65 with newly diagnosed hyperthyroidism of under 2 months' duration. The V gene is TRBV7-2, the J gene TRBJ2-1, with TRBD1 identical over 10 bases. The TCR comes from a woman in her 30s with Graves' hyperthyroidism that later progressed to Graves' ophthalmopathy. Input material: blood. CDR3 DNA: TGTGCCAGTGACTCGGGACAGGGGTACAACAATGAGCAGTTCTTC. It is translated as CASDSGQGYNNEQFF.